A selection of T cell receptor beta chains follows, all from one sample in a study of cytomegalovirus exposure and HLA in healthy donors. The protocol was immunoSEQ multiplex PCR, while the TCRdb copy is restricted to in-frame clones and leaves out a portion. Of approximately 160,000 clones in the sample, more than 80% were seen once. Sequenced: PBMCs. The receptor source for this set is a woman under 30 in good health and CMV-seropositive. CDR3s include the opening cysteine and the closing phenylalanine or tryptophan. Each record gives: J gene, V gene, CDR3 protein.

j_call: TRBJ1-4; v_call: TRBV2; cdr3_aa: CASSTDRATNEKLFF
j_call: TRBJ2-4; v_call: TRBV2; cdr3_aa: CASSLRTGLAKNIQYF
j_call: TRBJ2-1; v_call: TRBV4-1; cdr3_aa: CASSQALAVYNEQFF
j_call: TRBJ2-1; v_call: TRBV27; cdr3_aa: CASSLPLGRGGYNEQFF
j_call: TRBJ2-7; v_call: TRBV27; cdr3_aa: CASSFRQSSYEQYF
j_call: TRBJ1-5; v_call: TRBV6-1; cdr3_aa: CASSEMTGGSNQPQHF
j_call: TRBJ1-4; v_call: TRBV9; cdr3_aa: CASSPRGTAANEKLFF
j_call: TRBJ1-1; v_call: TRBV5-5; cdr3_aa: CASSYSTVRNTEAFF
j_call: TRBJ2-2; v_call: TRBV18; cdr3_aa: CASSPIGETGELFF
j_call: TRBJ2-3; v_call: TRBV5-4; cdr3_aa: CASSLWGLAGVGDTDTQYF
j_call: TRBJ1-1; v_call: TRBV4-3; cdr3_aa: CASSQDSGGLRAFF
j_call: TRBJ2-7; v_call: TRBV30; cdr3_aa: CAWSVKKGTGKHEQYF
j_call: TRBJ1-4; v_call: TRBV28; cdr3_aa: CASSTGSPLGEKLFF
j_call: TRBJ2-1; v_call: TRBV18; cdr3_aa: CASSPPRRESPHNEQFF
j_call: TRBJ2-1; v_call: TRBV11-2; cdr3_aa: CASSPSGRIRFF
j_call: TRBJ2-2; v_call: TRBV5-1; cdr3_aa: CASKDRGVPGELFF
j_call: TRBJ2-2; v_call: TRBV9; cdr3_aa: CASSDRVNTGELFF
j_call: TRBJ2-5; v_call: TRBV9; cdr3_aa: CASSQATSGGAFAETQYF
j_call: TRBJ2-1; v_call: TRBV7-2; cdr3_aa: CASSPLGASYNEQFF
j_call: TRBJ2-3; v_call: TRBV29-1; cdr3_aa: CSFTGKGNTNTQYF
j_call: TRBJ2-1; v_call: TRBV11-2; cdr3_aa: CASSIQTGRNEQFF
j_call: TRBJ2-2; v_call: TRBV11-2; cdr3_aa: CASRRDRGRGGELFF
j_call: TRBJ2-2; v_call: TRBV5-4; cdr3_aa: CASSPTTGRVTGELFF
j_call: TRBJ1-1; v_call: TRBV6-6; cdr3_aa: CASSRTENTEAFF
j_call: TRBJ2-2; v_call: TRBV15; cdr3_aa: CATSREGGAGELFF
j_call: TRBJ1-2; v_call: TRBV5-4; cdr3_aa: CASSLVAGTYGYTF
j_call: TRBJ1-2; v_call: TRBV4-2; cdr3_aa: CASSQDRGGVYGYTF
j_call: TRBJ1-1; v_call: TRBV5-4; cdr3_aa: CASSLGWARAVLNTEAFF
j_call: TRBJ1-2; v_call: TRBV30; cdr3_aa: CAWSPQGLYGYTF
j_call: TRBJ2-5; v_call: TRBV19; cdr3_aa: CASSIPGTGETQYF
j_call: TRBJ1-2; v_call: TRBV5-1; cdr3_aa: CASSLNGGSNYGYTF
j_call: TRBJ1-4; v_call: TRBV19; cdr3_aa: CASSRTGSEKLFF
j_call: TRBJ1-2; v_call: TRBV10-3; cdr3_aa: CAISGRQGLYGYTF
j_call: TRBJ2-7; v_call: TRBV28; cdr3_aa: CASSTGSGDEQYF
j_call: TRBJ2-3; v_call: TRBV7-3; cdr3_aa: CASSETSGSTDTQYF
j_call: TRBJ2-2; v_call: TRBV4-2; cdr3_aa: CASSPRTSGGSAGTGELFF
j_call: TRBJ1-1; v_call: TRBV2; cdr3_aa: CASSVQDGRANTEAFF
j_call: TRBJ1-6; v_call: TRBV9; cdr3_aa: CASSVSGSPLHF
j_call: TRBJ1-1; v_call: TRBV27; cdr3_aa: CASRRSGTEAFF
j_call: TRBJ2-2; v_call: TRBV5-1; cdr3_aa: CASSWTTGTNTGELFF
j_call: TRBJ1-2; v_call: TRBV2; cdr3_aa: CASSDRDRGNYGYTF
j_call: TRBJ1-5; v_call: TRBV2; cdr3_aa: CASRGQPNQPQHF
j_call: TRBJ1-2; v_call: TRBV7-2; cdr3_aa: CASSLEARGRYYGYTF
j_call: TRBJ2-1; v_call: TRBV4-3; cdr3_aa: CASSQDPSGLDNEQFF
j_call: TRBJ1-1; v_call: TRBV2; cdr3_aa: CASTTQGNTEAFF
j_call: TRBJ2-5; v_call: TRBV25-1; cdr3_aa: CASSARGAAYQETQYF
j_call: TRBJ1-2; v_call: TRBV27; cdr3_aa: CASRGARETAGYGYTF
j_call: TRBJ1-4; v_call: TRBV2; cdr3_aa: CASIDREGGLFEKLFF